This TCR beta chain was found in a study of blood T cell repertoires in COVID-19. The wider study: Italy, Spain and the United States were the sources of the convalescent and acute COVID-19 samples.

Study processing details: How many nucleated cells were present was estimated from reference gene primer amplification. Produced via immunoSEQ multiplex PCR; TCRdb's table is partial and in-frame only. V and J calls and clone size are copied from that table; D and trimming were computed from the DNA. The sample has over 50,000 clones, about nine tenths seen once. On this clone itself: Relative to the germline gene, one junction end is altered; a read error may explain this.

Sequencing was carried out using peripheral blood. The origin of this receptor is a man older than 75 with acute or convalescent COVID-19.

Written as DNA, the CDR3 is TGTGCCAGCAGCGAAGGACAGGGGGTTCTTAGCAATCAGCCCCAGCATTTT. This sequence encodes CASSEGQGVLSNQPQHF. V usage is TRBV6-1 and J usage is TRBJ1-5, with 10 bases fitting TRBD1. The length of the CDR3 is 17 residues. Germline V gene lookup returns CDR1 MNHNS and CDR2 SASEGT.